The rows below give T cell receptor beta chains drawn from one sample of a study of T cell responses to AZD1222 COVID-19 vaccine. Profiled with immunoSEQ multiplex PCR; TCRdb holds only in-frame clones, not every one. The data show 150,000 to 180,000 clones, with around 90% seen just once and approximately 17% held by the top ten. Sequencing was performed on peripheral blood, taken on day 0 of AZD1222 vaccination. The receptors here all came from an adult in good health. The CDR3 runs from the conserved cysteine through the conserved F or W. Each record gives: J gene, D gene, V gene, clone size, CDR3 DNA, CDR3 protein. A D gene is named only where the DNA matches it firmly. Only part of the rows carry a size: once, few, many, or a class if the clone is expanded.

J: TRBJ1-4
D: .
V: TRBV7-2
size: .
DNA: TGTGCCAGCAGCTTAATTCCTAATGAAAAACTGTTTTTT
CDR3: CASSLIPNEKLFF

J: TRBJ2-1
D: .
V: TRBV5-1
size: .
DNA: TGCGCCAGCAGCTTGAACTCCTACAATGAGCAGTTCTTC
CDR3: CASSLNSYNEQFF

J: TRBJ2-7
D: TRBD1
V: TRBV28
size: .
DNA: TGTGCCAGCAGCTCGGGACAGGGATCCTACGAGCAGTACTTC
CDR3: CASSSGQGSYEQYF

J: TRBJ1-3
D: .
V: TRBV3-1/TRBV3-2
size: .
DNA: TGTGCCAGCAGCCACATCTCCCTCATATATTTT
CDR3: CASSHISLIYF

J: TRBJ1-5
D: TRBD1
V: TRBV19
size: once
DNA: TGTGCCAGTAGTAGACAGGGCCTTCAGCCCCAGCATTTT
CDR3: CASSRQGLQPQHF

J: TRBJ1-2
D: TRBD1
V: TRBV19
size: .
DNA: TGTGCCAGTAGAAGGACAGGGTATGGCTACACCTTC
CDR3: CASRRTGYGYTF

J: TRBJ2-7
D: TRBD1
V: TRBV5-1
size: .
DNA: TGCGCCAGCAGCACAGGACAGGGGGCGTCCTACGAGCAGTACTTC
CDR3: CASSTGQGASYEQYF

J: TRBJ1-1
D: .
V: TRBV11-1
size: .
DNA: TGTGCCAGCAGGCCGGGACTCTGGGACACTGAAGCTTTCTTT
CDR3: CASRPGLWDTEAFF

J: TRBJ1-3
D: .
V: TRBV19
size: .
DNA: TGTGCCAGTAGTATTGCTGGTGGGTCCATATATTTT
CDR3: CASSIAGGSIYF

J: TRBJ1-3
D: .
V: TRBV9
size: .
DNA: TGTGCCAGCAGCGTAGGACAGCTCTCTGGAAACACCATATATTTT
CDR3: CASSVGQLSGNTIYF

J: TRBJ2-7
D: TRBD1
V: TRBV19
size: once
DNA: TGTGCCAGTAGTAACCGCCCCGGACAGGGGGTACGGTGGTACTTC
CDR3: CASSNRPGQGVRWYF

J: TRBJ2-7
D: .
V: TRBV5-4
size: .
DNA: TGTGCCAGCAGCTTGGGGGCTAGCGCGATGCGCGAGCAGTACTTC
CDR3: CASSLGASAMREQYF

J: TRBJ2-1
D: TRBD1
V: TRBV27
size: few
DNA: TGTGCAGCCGCCACAGGGGGCTCCTACAATGAGCAGTTCTTC
CDR3: CAAATGGSYNEQFF

J: TRBJ2-2
D: .
V: TRBV5-6
size: .
DNA: TGTGCCAGCAGCCCTATACAGGGAAGGAACACCGGGGAGCTGTTTTTT
CDR3: CASSPIQGRNTGELFF

J: TRBJ2-3
D: TRBD2
V: TRBV11-3
size: .
DNA: TGTGCCAGCAGCTTCAGACTAGCGGGAAATACAGATACGCAGTATTTT
CDR3: CASSFRLAGNTDTQYF

J: TRBJ2-2
D: .
V: TRBV24-1
size: .
DNA: TGTGCCACCGGGGTCGTAGGAGTCGGGGAGCTGTTTTTT
CDR3: CATGVVGVGELFF

J: TRBJ1-5
D: .
V: TRBV19
size: .
DNA: TGTGCCGTCAGCTGGGACTTTTCTCAGCCCCAGCATTTT
CDR3: CAVSWDFSQPQHF

J: TRBJ1-2
D: .
V: TRBV4-3
size: .
DNA: TGCGCCAGCAGCCAATCCAGGGAGGATGGCTACACCTTC
CDR3: CASSQSREDGYTF

J: TRBJ2-3
D: .
V: TRBV30
size: .
DNA: TGTGCCTGGAGGGTCACTAGCACAGATACGCAGTATTTT
CDR3: CAWRVTSTDTQYF

J: TRBJ2-2
D: .
V: TRBV11-3
size: .
DNA: TGTGCCAGCAGTCTAGCCGGGACACGGAACACCGGGGAGCTGTTTTTT
CDR3: CASSLAGTRNTGELFF

J: TRBJ1-2
D: .
V: TRBV7-9
size: .
DNA: TGTGCCAGCAGCTCAGACAGCCATGGCTACACCTTC
CDR3: CASSSDSHGYTF

J: TRBJ2-7
D: TRBD2
V: TRBV9
size: .
DNA: TGTGCCAGCAGTCTGGGGGGGGGCTCCTACGAGCAGTACTTC
CDR3: CASSLGGGSYEQYF

J: TRBJ1-5
D: .
V: TRBV7-3
size: .
DNA: TGTGCCAGCAGCTTAGAGGCGGGAAAGCCCCAGCATTTT
CDR3: CASSLEAGKPQHF

J: TRBJ1-1
D: .
V: TRBV27
size: few
DNA: TGTGCCAGCCTGGAGGGTCCCGAAGCTTTCTTT
CDR3: CASLEGPEAFF

J: TRBJ1-1
D: .
V: TRBV7-3
size: .
DNA: TGTGCCAGCAGCTTAGCAGGCAGTTACACTGAAGCTTTCTTT
CDR3: CASSLAGSYTEAFF

J: TRBJ1-2
D: .
V: TRBV28
size: .
DNA: TGTGCCAGCAGTTTAGATGTCGCCAGAAACTATGGCTACACCTTC
CDR3: CASSLDVARNYGYTF

J: TRBJ1-2
D: .
V: TRBV27
size: .
DNA: TGTGCCAGCAGTCCCCGGCGGGCTGGGTATGGCTACACCTTC
CDR3: CASSPRRAGYGYTF

J: TRBJ2-2
D: TRBD1
V: TRBV4-1
size: .
DNA: TGCGCCAGCAGCCTCCAGAGGGGGCAAGGGGAGCTGTTTTTT
CDR3: CASSLQRGQGELFF